The 8 T cell receptor beta chains listed next were all sequenced from one sample in a study of blood T cell repertoires in COVID-19. The table came from immunoSEQ multiplex PCR; TCRdb's copy has only in-frame clones and leaves some out. The profile shows some 270,000 clones, about 88% of them singletons. Sequenced sample: PBMCs or T cells enriched from blood (not recorded which). The receptors originated from a woman aged 45 to 65 who had been exposed to COVID-19.

This chain links TRBV3-1 (or the pseudogene TRBV3-2) with TRBJ2-2, with TRBD1 as a possible D gene (7 bases). The V gene's germline CDR1 is LGHDT and CDR2 YNNKEL (reference sequence). Trimming shortened V by 2 bases and J by 2 bases, and 15 bases separated the two germline ends. The CDR3 has 17 residues. This chain's CDR3 is CASSQNRGGVNTGELFF. The CDR3 region has the DNA TGTGCCAGCAGCCAAAACAGGGGAGGAGTAAACACCGGGGAGCTGTTTTTT.

The V gene is TRBV3-1 (or the pseudogene TRBV3-2), the J gene TRBJ2-3, with TRBD2 matching over 10 bases. V dropped 0 bases and J dropped 1; count of bases not matched to a gene: 4. The CDR3 runs 17 residues. Germline CDR1 reads LGHDT; CDR2 reads YNNKEL (reference sequence). The CDR3 loop reads CASSQERLAGGTDTQYF. The CDR3 DNA sequence: TGTGCCAGCAGCCAAGAGCGGCTAGCGGGGGGCACAGATACGCAGTATTTT.

The chain links TRBV7-2 to TRBJ2-7; D possibly corresponds to TRBD1 (5 bases). V lost 2 bases to trimming and J lost 2 bases, with 7 bases between them. The CDR3 covers 13 residues. The germline V gene has CDR1 SGHTA and CDR2 FQGNSA. The CDR3, as DNA: TGTGCCAGCAGCTTACAGGGCCCCTACGAGCAGTACTTC. This encodes CASSLQGPYEQYF.

The V call is TRBV18, the J call TRBJ1-1; D is unclear. V lost 2 bases and J lost 1, with 11 bases in between. Germline CDR1 is KGHSH and CDR2 is LQKENI. The CDR3 has 15 amino acids. The CDR3 protein is CASSPKRVANTEAFF. The CDR3 DNA follows: TGTGCCAGCTCACCAAAGAGGGTCGCGAACACTGAAGCTTTCTTT.

Of note for this clone: Compared with germline, one end of the junction differs, possibly owing to a read error. This sequence joins TRBV6-5 and TRBJ1-2, with TRBD1 matching over 7 bases. Germline CDR1 is MNHEY and CDR2 is SVGAGI. This CDR3 spans 11 amino acids. The CDR3 nucleotides read TGTGCCACCAGTTACAGGGGAGGCTACACCTTC. This codes for CATSYRGGYTF.

The sample holds many counts of this clone. This sequence joins TRBV28 and TRBJ1-1, with D possibly matching TRBD1 (6 bases). V shed 6 bases and J shed 5 bases, with 16 bases lying between them. Germline-derived CDR1 and CDR2 are MDHEN and SYDVKM. This CDR3 spans 14 amino acids. The CDR3 protein is CASSPPQGITEAFF. In nucleotides, the CDR3 is TGTGCCAGCAGCCCCCCACAGGGAATTACTGAAGCTTTCTTT.

There are a few counts of this clone. V and J are TRBV10-1 and TRBJ2-1, with a possible D match to TRBD1 (6 bases). V shed 2 bases and J shed 7 bases, with 12 bases lying between them. Per germline, CDR1 WNHNN and CDR2 SYGVQD (reference sequence). This CDR3 comprises 14 residues. CDR3 sequence reads: CASSEAVRGNEQFF. CDR3 nucleotides: TGCGCCAGCAGTGAGGCGGTAAGGGGGAATGAGCAGTTCTTC.

This clone was detected a few times. The V call is TRBV5-1, the J call TRBJ1-1, with TRBD1 as a possible D gene (6 bases). The CDR3 has 14 residues. The V and J ends lost 0 bases and 11 bases respectively, with 17 bases between them. CDR1 SGHRS and CDR2 YFSETQ come from the germline V gene. The CDR3 loop reads CASSLDGQGIRAFF. The CDR3 DNA is TGCGCCAGCAGCTTGGACGGCCAGGGGATTCGCGCTTTCTTT.